This T cell receptor beta chain derives from a study of T cell changes during pregnancy in multiple sclerosis. Profiling relied on immunoSEQ multiplex PCR, and the TCRdb table lists in-frame clones only, not all of them. The sample includes 45,000 to 65,000 clones, around 93% of them seen just once. This CDR3 is built from 15 residues. The germline V gene has CDR1 SNHLY and CDR2 FYNNEI. V lost 3 bases, J lost 4 bases, and 10 bases lay in between. The chain combines TRBV2 with TRBJ2-6, with D tentatively TRBD1 (5 bases). The receptor was isolated from a female donor in good health, enrolled as a control in a pregnancy study. This specimen was peripheral blood, taken after pregnancy. The CDR3 sequence is CASSDSGHGANVLTF. CDR3 bases: TGTGCCAGCAGTGACTCAGGGCACGGGGCCAACGTCCTGACTTTC.